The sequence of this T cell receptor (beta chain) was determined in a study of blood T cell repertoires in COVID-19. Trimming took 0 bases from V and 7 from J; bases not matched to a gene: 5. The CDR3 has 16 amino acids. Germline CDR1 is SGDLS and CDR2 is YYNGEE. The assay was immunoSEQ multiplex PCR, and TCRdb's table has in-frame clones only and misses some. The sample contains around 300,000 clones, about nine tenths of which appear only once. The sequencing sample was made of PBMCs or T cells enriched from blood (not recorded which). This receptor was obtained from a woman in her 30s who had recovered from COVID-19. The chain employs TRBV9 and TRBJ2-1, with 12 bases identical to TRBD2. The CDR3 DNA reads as TGTGCCAGCAGCGTAGCTAGCGGGAGGGTTTCGAATGAGCAGTTCTTC. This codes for CASSVASGRVSNEQFF.